This TCR beta chain was identified in a study of blood T cells in healthy people across ages. Study-wide results and limits: Greater diversity and more naive CD4+ cells were seen in long-lived donors than in aged donors. Diversity of TCR beta per million T cells declined in a roughly linear way with age.

V lost 6 bases and J 3 bases, leaving 14 bases between the germline ends. CDR1 and CDR2 (germline): SGHRS, YFSETQ. There are 14 residues in the CDR3. Concerning this clonotype: As yet, its antigen is unknown.

A second PCR, run for roughly 7 to 12 cycles, used a sample-barcoded 5' primer plus a J-beta primer mix. A template-switch adaptor containing 12 random nucleotides labeled each cDNA molecule. TCRdb used MiXCR to reprocess the 5' RACE reads, holding one entry per CDR3 protein. The table includes some 1.5 million distinct CDR3 sequences, 28% detected once. This receptor was taken from a woman aged 25 to 39 in good health. The sequencing input was blood. The V and J genes are TRBV5-1 and TRBJ2-3, with a tentative D call TRBD2 (5 bases). Written as DNA, the CDR3 is TGCGCCAGCAAACGGGGTCCCCAAACAGATACGCAGTATTTT. It is translated as CASKRGPQTDTQYF.